These 8 T cell receptor beta chains were sequenced from one sample in a study of blood T cell repertoires in COVID-19. Data came from immunoSEQ multiplex PCR; TCRdb stores just in-frame clones and leaves some out. Here the sample spans some 190,000 clones, 80% to 90% being singletons. The sample taken for sequencing was peripheral blood. The receptors here all came from a human donor in a cohort sampled during active COVID-19.

This clone was found once. The gene calls are TRBV5-1 and TRBJ2-1, with 7 bases fitting TRBD1. CDR1 SGHRS and CDR2 YFSETQ come from the germline V gene. Trimming took 4 bases from V and 4 from J; bases not matched to a gene: 8. The CDR3 is made up of 15 amino acids. CDR3 region: CASSQTGTAYNEQFF. Written as DNA, the CDR3 is TGCGCCAGCAGCCAAACCGGGACAGCGTACAATGAGCAGTTCTTC.

This clone is a singleton in its sample. The chain has TRBV27 and TRBJ2-3; D possibly corresponds to TRBD2 (5 bases). Germline V CDR1 and CDR2: MNHEY, SMNVEV (reference sequence). V was cut by 6 bases and J by 0 bases, with 13 bases left in between. This CDR3 spans 15 amino acids. The CDR3 coding sequence is TGTGCCAGCAGAGGAATCGGACTCAGCACAGATACGCAGTATTTT. Its protein is CASRGIGLSTDTQYF.

There are a few counts of this clone. V gene TRBV19 combines with J gene TRBJ2-7, with TRBD1 matching 10 bases. The junction had 2 bases not matched to a gene; V was cut back by 3 bases and J by 3 bases. The germline V gene encodes CDR1 LNHDA and CDR2 SQIVND (reference sequence). The CDR3 sequence is 14 residues long. The CDR3 loop reads CASSMRTGGYEQYF. In DNA form, the CDR3 reads TGTGCCAGTAGTATGAGGACAGGGGGCTACGAGCAGTACTTC. The full variable domain, with the rest looked up from reference TRBV19 and TRBJ2-7, is DGGITQSPKYLFRKEGQNVTLSCEQNLNHDAMYWYRQDPGQGLRLIYYSQIVNDFQKGDIAEGYSVSREKKESFPLTVTSAQKNPTAFYLCASSMRTGGYEQYFGPGTRLTVT.

This chain connects TRBV15 to TRBJ1-5; D is ambiguous. This CDR3 comprises 14 residues. V was clipped by 0 bases and J by 4 bases, with 7 bases between them. Per germline, CDR1 LNHNV and CDR2 YYDKDF (reference sequence). The CDR3 sequence is CATSRDPGNQPQHF. The CDR3 DNA sequence: TGTGCCACCAGCAGAGATCCGGGAAATCAGCCCCAGCATTTT.

This chain connects TRBV2 to TRBJ2-1; no firm D call. Trimming took off 7 bases at V and 0 bases at J, with 13 bases between the two ends. CDR1 and CDR2 (germline): SNHLY, FYNNEI. The CDR3 has 15 amino acids. The DNA of the CDR3 is TGTGCCAGCATTCGACATCAGAGCTCCTACAATGAGCAGTTCTTC. Translated, it gives CASIRHQSSYNEQFF.

The rearrangement joins TRBV12-2 to TRBJ1-6; the table assigns TRBD1, which was not confirmed against the DNA. TRBV12-2 is given as a pseudogene. CDR3 length: 16 residues. CDR3 residues: CASRLGGQILNSPLHF. DNA for the CDR3: TGTGCAAGTCGCTTAGGGGGACAGATACTAAATTCACCCCTCCACTTT.

V and J are TRBV4-2 and TRBJ2-5; 8 bases are shared with TRBD2. The CDR3 sequence is 21 residues long. Germline-derived CDR1 and CDR2 are LGHNA and YNFKEQ. With 9 bases clipped from V and 5 bases from J, the junction kept 32 bases outside the gene matches. CDR3: CARTQPKPGLVGVGACETQYF. The DNA for the CDR3 is TGTGCCAGAACCCAGCCAAAACCGGGACTAGTTGGTGTTGGGGCTTGCGAGACCCAGTACTTC.

In this sample, this clone turned up once. The genes are TRBV11-2 and TRBJ1-1, with a weak D call TRBD1 (5 bases). The CDR3 length is 19 residues. The germline V gene encodes CDR1 SGHAT and CDR2 FQNNGV. V lost 4 bases, J lost 4 bases, and 28 bases lay in between. The DNA for the CDR3 is TGTGCCAGCAGCTCGAACGGGGGGGGGACCGTTATGATCGCCACTGAAGCTTTCTTT. It yields the protein CASSSNGGGTVMIATEAFF.